This TCR beta chain comes out of a study of response to subunit inactivated influenza vaccine. General observations from the study: The authors proposed limited new T cell recruitment per seasonal influenza vaccination.

TCRdb called the RT-PCR reads again in MiXCR, with one record for every CDR3 protein. The sample lists about 700,000 distinct CDR3 sequences, roughly 14% occurring once. Per germline, CDR1 SNHLY and CDR2 FYNNEI. V gave up 9 bases and J gave up 6 bases, with 8 bases separating them. This CDR3 has 10 amino acids. Note on this clonotype: What it recognizes is unknown.

Sequences were derived from PBMCs from blood, sampled 11 to 12 days after vaccination. The source is a man aged 45-65 years who received an inactivated influenza vaccine. This sequence joins TRBV2 and TRBJ1-1; D unclear. The CDR3 region is CARLSAEAFF. The CDR3 nucleotides are TGTGCCAGGTTGAGCGCTGAAGCTTTCTTT.